What follows are 19 T cell receptor beta chains derived from one specimen sequenced in a study of beta chain features in type 1 diabetes. The authors reverse transcribed all of the isolated RNA, so sequencing captured expressed TCRB transcripts. Clones were read by immunoSEQ multiplex PCR, and TCRdb kept only the in-frame ones, dropping some. The sample consists of 680,000 or so clones, 15% of them appearing once. The sample comprised naive CD4+ T cells from blood. All receptors derive from a man aged 18 to 29 in good health.

This chain joins TRBV10-3 and TRBJ2-1; D unclear. The length of the CDR3 is 14 residues. From germline, CDR1 is ENHRY and CDR2 SYGVKD. With 4 bases removed from V and 2 bases from J, the gap between germline ends came to 9 bases. The CDR3 DNA sequence: TGTGCCATCAGTGTGTCTTCAACCTACAATGAGCAGTTCTTC. Translating gives CAISVSSTYNEQFF.

The chain is built from TRBV30 and TRBJ2-1; D is perhaps TRBD2 (7 bases). The germline gives CDR1 GTSNPN, CDR2 SVGIG (reference sequence). V shed 4 bases and J shed 0 bases, with 25 bases lying between them. The CDR3 covers 19 residues. CDR3 protein: CAWNQVGYWGGYSYNEQFF. CDR3 nucleotide sequence: TGTGCCTGGAACCAAGTGGGATACTGGGGGGGCTACTCCTACAATGAGCAGTTCTTC.

DNA of the CDR3: TGCGCCAGCAGCTTGGTTCAGAACAATGAGCAGTTCTTC. It is translated as CASSLVQNNEQFF. The chain is built from TRBV5-1 and TRBJ2-1; D ambiguous. CDR1 is SGHRS and CDR2 is YFSETQ in the germline V gene. This CDR3 comprises 13 residues. V lost 0 bases and J 5 bases, leaving 6 bases between the germline ends.

The V call is TRBV5-6, the J call TRBJ2-7; no definite D call. The germline gives CDR1 SGHDT, CDR2 YYEEEE. The CDR3 contains 12 residues. V lost 0 bases and J lost 7, with 8 bases in between. The CDR3 DNA sequence: TGTGCCAGCAGCTTGGCCAAGGGAGAGCAGTACTTC. It translates to CASSLAKGEQYF.

This clone occurred a few times. The chain employs TRBV5-6 and TRBJ2-3; perhaps TRBD2 as D (6 bases). Per the germline V gene, CDR1 is SGHDT and CDR2 is YYEEEE. The V gene lost 5 bases and the J gene lost 5 bases, with 18 bases spanning the gap. The CDR3 covers 15 residues. CDR3 protein: CASRIRGLKVDTQYF. The CDR3 region has the DNA TGTGCCAGCAGGATCCGGGGACTGAAGGTAGATACGCAGTATTTT.

This clone was picked up a small number of times. The chain joins TRBV5-1 to TRBJ2-3, with D possibly TRBD2 on 5 matching bases. CDR1 SGHRS and CDR2 YFSETQ come from the germline V gene. The CDR3 has 14 residues. V was trimmed by 0 bases and J by 2 bases, leaving 7 bases between them. The CDR3 reads CASSLGRLTDTQYF. The CDR3 coding sequence is TGCGCCAGCAGCTTGGGGAGGCTCACAGATACGCAGTATTTT.

This clone was seen a few times. V usage is TRBV11-2 and J usage is TRBJ1-2; perhaps TRBD1 as D (6 bases). Germline lookup yields CDR1 SGHAT and CDR2 FQNNGV. CDR3 length equals 14 residues. Trimming left V 1 base short and J 4 bases short, with 10 bases between. This CDR3 is CASSLVRGGYGYTF. The CDR3 DNA follows: TGTGCCAGCAGCTTAGTCAGGGGCGGCTATGGCTACACCTTC.

The chain combines TRBV29-1 with TRBJ1-1; the match to TRBD1 covers 9 bases. The V gene end was trimmed by 7 bases and the J gene end by 2 bases; junction bases not matched to a gene: 5. Germline V gene data show CDR1 as SQVTM and CDR2 as ANQGSEA. The length of the CDR3 is 13 residues. CDR3 region: CSAGGQGNTEAFF. The CDR3 DNA is TGCAGCGCTGGGGGACAGGGAAACACTGAAGCTTTCTTT. The complete variable domain, with remaining parts taken from reference TRBV29-1 and TRBJ1-1, reads SAVISQKPSRDICQRGTSLTIQCQVDSQVTMMFWYRQQPGQSLTLIATANQGSEATYESGFVIDKFPISRPNLTFSTLTVSNMSPEDSSIYLCSAGGQGNTEAFFGQGTRLTVV.

This clone was seen only a few times. V and J are TRBV9 and TRBJ1-3; D is possibly TRBD1 (6 bases). Germline-derived CDR1 and CDR2 are SGDLS and YYNGEE. Trimming pared 2 bases from V and 3 bases from J, leaving 12 bases between. The CDR3 is 15 amino acids. The chain's CDR3 is CASSVAGTFGNTIYF. CDR3 coding DNA: TGTGCCAGCAGCGTCGCCGGGACATTTGGAAACACCATATATTTT.

The gene calls are TRBV11-2 and TRBJ1-2; maybe TRBD1 (6 bases). This CDR3 region has 15 residues. The V gene's germline CDR1 is SGHAT and CDR2 FQNNGV. With 5 bases removed from V and 8 bases from J, the gap between germline ends came to 21 bases. CDR3 nucleotide sequence: TGTGCCAGCAGCCCTCCCAGGGGTCGAACTATCGGCTACACCTTC. Translated, it gives CASSPPRGRTIGYTF.

The rearrangement joins TRBV28 to TRBJ2-7; D might be TRBD1 (6 bases). The V gene's germline CDR1 is MDHEN and CDR2 SYDVKM. V shed 6 bases and J shed 5 bases, with 11 bases lying between them. The CDR3 loop spans 12 amino acids. The CDR3 protein is CASRQGNHEQYF. Here the CDR3 DNA reads TGTGCCAGCAGACAGGGTAACCACGAGCAGTACTTC.

The V and J genes are TRBV7-2 and TRBJ2-7; TRBD2 agrees at 10 bases. The CDR3 has 15 amino acids. Germline CDR1 is SGHTA and CDR2 is FQGNSA. Trimming cost V 6 bases and J 2 bases; bases outside gene matches: 7. This CDR3 is CASSLAGASPYEQYF. DNA for the CDR3: TGTGCCAGCAGTCTAGCGGGAGCCTCCCCCTACGAGCAGTACTTC.

This chain uses TRBV11-2 with TRBJ2-7; 10 bases match TRBD1. From germline, CDR1 is SGHAT and CDR2 FQNNGV. V gave up 5 bases and J gave up 2 bases; unmatched junction bases: 9. CDR3 size: 16 residues. CDR3: CASSPTGTGAPYEQYF. The CDR3 DNA reads as TGTGCCAGCAGCCCTACCGGGACAGGGGCCCCCTACGAGCAGTACTTC. Full variable domain (rest looked up from reference TRBV11-2 and TRBJ2-7): EAGVAQSPRYKIIEKRQSVAFWCNPISGHATLYWYQQILGQGPKLLIQFQNNGVVDDSQLPKDRFSAERLKGVDSTLKIQPAKLEDSAVYLCASSPTGTGAPYEQYFGPGTRLTVT.

In its sample, this clone was seen a few times. The CDR3: CASSLHLQGYEQYF. In nucleotides, the CDR3 is TGTGCCAGCAGTCTTCATTTACAGGGCTACGAGCAGTACTTC. This chain uses TRBV28 with TRBJ2-7; D might be TRBD1 (6 bases). Deletions cut 5 bases from V and 3 bases from J, with 14 bases between. The CDR3 consists of 14 residues. From germline, CDR1 is MDHEN and CDR2 SYDVKM.

The chain recombines TRBV2 with TRBJ2-1, with D tentatively TRBD1 (6 bases). The CDR3 is made up of 14 amino acids. Trimming took off 4 bases at V and 4 bases at J, with 11 bases between the two ends. Germline loops: CDR1 SNHLY, CDR2 FYNNEI. CDR3 amino acids: CASSGGRAYNEQFF. Written as DNA, the CDR3 is TGTGCCAGCAGTGGGGGGCGGGCATACAATGAGCAGTTCTTC.

This clone was detected only a few times. This chain joins TRBV29-1 and TRBJ1-4, with a weak D call TRBD1 (6 bases). Trimming cost V 6 bases and J 0 bases, with 14 bases left between them. The germline V gene has CDR1 SQVTM and CDR2 ANQGSEA. The CDR3 is 15 amino acids. The CDR3 loop is CSVLGQSTTNEKLFF. The DNA of the CDR3 is TGCAGCGTGCTGGGACAAAGCACAACTAATGAAAAACTGTTTTTT.

The chain employs TRBV25-1 and TRBJ1-4; TRBD1 is a possible D gene (5 bases). The CDR3 is made up of 14 amino acids. V dropped 5 bases and J dropped 2 bases, with 9 bases sitting between them. The germline V gene has CDR1 MGHDK and CDR2 SYGVNS. Written as DNA, the CDR3 is TGTGCCAGCAGTCCCGGGGGGACTAATGAAAAACTGTTTTTT. As protein: CASSPGGTNEKLFF.

The chain couples TRBV5-1 to TRBJ2-7; 7 bases map to TRBD1. The length of the CDR3 is 15 residues. Germline V gene lookup returns CDR1 SGHRS and CDR2 YFSETQ. Trimming cost V 5 bases and J 2 bases; bases outside gene matches: 10. DNA for the CDR3: TGCGCCAGCAGGGTTATTTACAGGGGCACCTACGAGCAGTACTTC. Its translation is CASRVIYRGTYEQYF. Full variable domain (rest looked up from reference TRBV5-1 and TRBJ2-7): KAGVTQTPRYLIKTRGQQVTLSCSPISGHRSVSWYQQTPGQGLQFLFEYFSETQRNKGNFPGRFSGRQFSNSRSEMNVSTLELGDSALYLCASRVIYRGTYEQYFGPGTRLTVT.

The chain couples TRBV5-4 to TRBJ2-7; TRBD2 matches 14 bases. Germline V gene data show CDR1 as SGHNT and CDR2 as YYREEE (reference sequence). V dropped 4 bases and J dropped 7; count of bases not matched to a gene: 13. The length of the CDR3 is 17 residues. CDR3 residues: CASSPGQGTSGSGEQYF. The CDR3 DNA reads TGTGCCAGCAGCCCTGGACAGGGGACTAGCGGGAGTGGAGAGCAGTACTTC.